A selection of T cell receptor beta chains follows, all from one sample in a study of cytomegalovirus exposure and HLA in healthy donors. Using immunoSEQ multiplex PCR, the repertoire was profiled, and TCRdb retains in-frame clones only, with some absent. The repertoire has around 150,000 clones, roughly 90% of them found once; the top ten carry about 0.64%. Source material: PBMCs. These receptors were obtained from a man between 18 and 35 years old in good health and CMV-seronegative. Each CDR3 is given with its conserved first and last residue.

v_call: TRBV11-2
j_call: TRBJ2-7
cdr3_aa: CASRTPGRGTNEQYF

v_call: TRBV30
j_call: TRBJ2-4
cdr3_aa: CAWSVYTSGSWDEGENIQYF

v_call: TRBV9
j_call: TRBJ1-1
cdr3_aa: CASSAASEMPRTEAFF

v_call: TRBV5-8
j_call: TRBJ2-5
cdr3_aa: CASSSVRTSGFGETQYF

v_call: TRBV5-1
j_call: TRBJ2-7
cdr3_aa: CASSLVPGQSYEQYF

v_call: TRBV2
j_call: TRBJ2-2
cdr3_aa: CASRVWDRAEQANTGELFF

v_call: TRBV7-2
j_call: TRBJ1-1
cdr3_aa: CASSSWTGKITEAFF

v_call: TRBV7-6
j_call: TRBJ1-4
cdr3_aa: CASSKGQGGVNEKLFF

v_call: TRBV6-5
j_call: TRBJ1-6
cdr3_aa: CASSYTSRTGDSPLHF

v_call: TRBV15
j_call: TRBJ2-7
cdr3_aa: CATSRDPQYEQYF

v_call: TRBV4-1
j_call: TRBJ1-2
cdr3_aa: CASSQDGTGGPLFYGYTF

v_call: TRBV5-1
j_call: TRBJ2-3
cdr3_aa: CASSSPRSGGRSTDTQYF

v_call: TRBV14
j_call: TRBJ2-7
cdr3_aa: CASSHPLAGGTYEQYF

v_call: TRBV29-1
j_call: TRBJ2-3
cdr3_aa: CSVCPGEDTQYF

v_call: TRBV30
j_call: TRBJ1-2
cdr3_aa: CAWEDYYYGYTF

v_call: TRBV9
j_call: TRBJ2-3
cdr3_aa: CASSVDAAGGPADTQYF

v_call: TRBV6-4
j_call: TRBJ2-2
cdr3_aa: CASSQDREAGELFF

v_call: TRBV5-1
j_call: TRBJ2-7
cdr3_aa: CASSFLRTYEQYF

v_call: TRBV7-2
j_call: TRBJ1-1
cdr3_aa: CASSLEFSGTEAFF

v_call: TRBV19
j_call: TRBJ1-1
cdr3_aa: CASSHRGIRSEAFF

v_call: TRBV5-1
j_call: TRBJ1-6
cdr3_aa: CASSLRGEKRSNSPLHF

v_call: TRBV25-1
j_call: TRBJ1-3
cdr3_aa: CASSEWGGSGSGNTIYF

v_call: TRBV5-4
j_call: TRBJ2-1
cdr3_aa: CASSFQLISNEQFF

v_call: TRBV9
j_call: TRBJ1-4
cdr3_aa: CASSARFGKKLFF

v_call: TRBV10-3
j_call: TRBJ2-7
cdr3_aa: CAISESGASSGGARERSYEQYF

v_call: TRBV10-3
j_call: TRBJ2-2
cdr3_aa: CAISESFTGELFF

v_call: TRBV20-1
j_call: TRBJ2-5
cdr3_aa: CTMEHSETQYF

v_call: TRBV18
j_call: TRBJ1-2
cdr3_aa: CASSPSGVTNYGYTF

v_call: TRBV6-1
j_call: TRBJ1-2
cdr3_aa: CASNRGGQGFGYTF

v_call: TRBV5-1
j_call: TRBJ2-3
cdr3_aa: CASSLVGLAGGRSTDTQYF

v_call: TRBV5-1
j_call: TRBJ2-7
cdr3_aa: CASSLEVSGDYEQYF

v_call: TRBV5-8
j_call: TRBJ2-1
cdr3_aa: CASSVGTGVHNEQFF

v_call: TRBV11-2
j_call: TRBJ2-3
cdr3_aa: CASSYFGRVTDTQYF

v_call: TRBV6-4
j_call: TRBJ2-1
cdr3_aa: CASRRGTSGGEQFF

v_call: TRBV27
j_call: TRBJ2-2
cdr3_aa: CASSFGGYTGELFF

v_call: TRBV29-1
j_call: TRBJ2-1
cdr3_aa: CSSRVNEQFF

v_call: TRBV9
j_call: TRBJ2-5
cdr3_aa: CASSVGPAGGRQETQYF

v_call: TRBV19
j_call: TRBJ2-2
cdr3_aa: CASKRTSGTTGELFF

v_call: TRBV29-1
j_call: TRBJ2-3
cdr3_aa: CSVNSSPTDTQYF

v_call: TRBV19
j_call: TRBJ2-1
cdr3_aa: CATTPRDLIYNEQFF

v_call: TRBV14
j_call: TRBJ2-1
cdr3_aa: CASSPQNYNEQFF

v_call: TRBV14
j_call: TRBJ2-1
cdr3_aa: CASSPLAGTLSYNEQFF

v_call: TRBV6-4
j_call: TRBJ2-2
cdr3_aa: CASSPTSGTGELFF

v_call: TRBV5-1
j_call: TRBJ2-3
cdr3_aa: CASSLGVSTDTQYF

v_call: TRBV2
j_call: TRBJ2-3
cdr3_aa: CASCRDTDTQYF

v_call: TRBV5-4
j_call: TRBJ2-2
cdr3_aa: CASSLAGIAGELFF

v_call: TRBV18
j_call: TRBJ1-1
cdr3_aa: CASSPPYRENTEAFF

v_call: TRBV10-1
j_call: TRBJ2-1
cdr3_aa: CASSEGGSGSEQFF

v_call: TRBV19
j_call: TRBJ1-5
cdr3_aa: CASSTSGAISGRGEGDQPQHF

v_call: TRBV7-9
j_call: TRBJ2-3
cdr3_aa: CASSLLAGGSTDTQYF

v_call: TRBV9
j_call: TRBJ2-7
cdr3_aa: CASSGGSDYEQYF

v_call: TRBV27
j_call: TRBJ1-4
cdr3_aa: CASRRRQAANEKLFF

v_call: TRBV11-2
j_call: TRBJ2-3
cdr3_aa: CASSLDSRGDTQYF

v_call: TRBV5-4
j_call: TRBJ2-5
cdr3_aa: CASSFGGVRETQYF

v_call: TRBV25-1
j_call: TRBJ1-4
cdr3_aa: CASRSWGRANEKLFF